This entry features one T cell receptor (beta chain) sequence. The antigen remains undetermined. The CDR3 loop spans 15 amino acids. In germline, CDR1 is DFQATT, CDR2 SNEGSKA (reference sequence). The germline V and J ends were trimmed by 4 bases and 1 base, with 16 bases remaining between them. These data come from a study of response to subunit inactivated influenza vaccine. The study, taken as a whole, reports: Researchers suggested that each seasonal influenza vaccination recruits few new T cells.

One entry per CDR3 protein results from TCRdb running MiXCR on the RT-PCR reads. Found here are more than 700,000 distinct CDR3 sequences, 20% to 25% of them singletons; the top ten hold roughly a tenth. The chain combines TRBV20-1 with TRBJ2-5; possible D gene TRBD1, 6 bases. The TCR sequence derives from a man in his fifties who received an inactivated influenza vaccine. The sample here was PBMCs from blood, taken around 5 days after vaccination. This CDR3 is CSAKGTLSRQETQYF. Written as DNA, the CDR3 is TGCAGTGCTAAGGGGACATTATCCCGCCAAGAGACCCAGTACTTC.